This TCR beta chain was identified during a study of pediatric ulcerative colitis. Study-level information: Seven or eight patients showed pancolitis and two showed left-sided colitis.

With respect to this clone: Antigen unknown.

Generated by immunoSEQ multiplex PCR, the TCRdb table keeps only in-frame clones and is missing some. The sample yields under 45,000 clones, roughly 83% seen once. General study points: Clonal expansions reduced rectal repertoire diversity in acute severe colitis. Blood-rectal clonal overlap within each person was significantly higher in ulcerative colitis patients than controls.

This receptor was taken from a girl aged 10-17 years with moderate ulcerative colitis. Material: blood.

The CDR3 loop reads CASSDTRYEQYF. The CDR3 DNA is TGTGCCAGCAGTGACACCCGCTACGAGCAGTACTTC. This chain uses TRBV6-1 with TRBJ2-7; D is unresolved. Germline CDR1 reads MNHNS; CDR2 reads SASEGT. The CDR3 loop spans 12 amino acids. V lost 3 bases, J lost 3 bases, and 6 bases lay in between.